This T cell receptor (beta chain) was observed in a study of blood T cell repertoires in COVID-19. Assay: immunoSEQ multiplex PCR; the TCRdb copy retains only in-frame clones and omits some. The top ten clones hold around 2.3% of a sample with 100,000 to 150,000 clones, 75% to 90% of them seen once. The study recruited people aged 18 to 89 years across about two dozen US areas. This receptor was taken from a woman in her forties or fifties who had recovered from COVID-19. The source material was PBMCs or T cells enriched from blood (not recorded which).

The CDR3 reads CASSEGLAGSTDTQYF. The CDR3 DNA reads TGCGCCAGCAGCGAGGGACTAGCGGGGAGCACAGATACGCAGTATTTT. The chain recombines TRBV5-1 with TRBJ2-3; 13 bases line up with TRBD2. Germline V gives CDR1 SGHRS, CDR2 YFSETQ. Trimming cost V 4 bases and J 0 bases; bases outside gene matches: 2. This CDR3 has 16 amino acids.